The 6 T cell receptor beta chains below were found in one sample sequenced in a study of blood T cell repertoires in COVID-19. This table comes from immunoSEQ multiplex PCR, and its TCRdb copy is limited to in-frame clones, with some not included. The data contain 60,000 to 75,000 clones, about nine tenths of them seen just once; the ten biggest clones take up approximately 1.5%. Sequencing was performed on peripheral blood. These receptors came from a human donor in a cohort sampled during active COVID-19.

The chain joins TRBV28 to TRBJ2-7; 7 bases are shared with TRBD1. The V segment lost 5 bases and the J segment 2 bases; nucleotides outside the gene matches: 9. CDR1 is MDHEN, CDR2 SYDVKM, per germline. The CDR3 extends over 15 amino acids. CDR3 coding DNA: TGTGCCAGCAGTCCCCGGACAGGACTTACCTACGAGCAGTACTTC. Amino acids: CASSPRTGLTYEQYF.

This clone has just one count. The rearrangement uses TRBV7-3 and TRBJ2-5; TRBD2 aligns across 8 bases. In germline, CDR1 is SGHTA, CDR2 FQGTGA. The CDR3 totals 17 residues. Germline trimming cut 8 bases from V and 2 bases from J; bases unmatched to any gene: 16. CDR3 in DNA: TGTGCCAGCCCGGGAGGGGGATGGGCGAGAGGTCAAGAGACCCAGTACTTC. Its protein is CASPGGGWARGQETQYF.

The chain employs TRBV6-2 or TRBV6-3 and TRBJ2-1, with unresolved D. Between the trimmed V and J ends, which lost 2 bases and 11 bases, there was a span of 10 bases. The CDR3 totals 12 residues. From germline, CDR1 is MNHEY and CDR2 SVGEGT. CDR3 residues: CASSYVLGQQFF. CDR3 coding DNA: TGTGCCAGCAGTTACGTCCTGGGCCAGCAGTTCTTC.

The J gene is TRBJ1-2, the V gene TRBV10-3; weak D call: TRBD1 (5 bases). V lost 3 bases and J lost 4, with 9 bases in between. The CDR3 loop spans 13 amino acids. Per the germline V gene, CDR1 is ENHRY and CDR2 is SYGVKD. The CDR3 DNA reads TGTGCCATCAGTGAAGACAGACTCTATGGCTACACCTTC. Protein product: CAISEDRLYGYTF.

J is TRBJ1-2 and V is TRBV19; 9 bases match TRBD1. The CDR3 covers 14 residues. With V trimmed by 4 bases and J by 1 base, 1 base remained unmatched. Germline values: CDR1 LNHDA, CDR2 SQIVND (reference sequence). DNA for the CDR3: TGTGCCAGTAGTACGGACAGGGGTAACTATGGCTACACCTTC. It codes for CASSTDRGNYGYTF.

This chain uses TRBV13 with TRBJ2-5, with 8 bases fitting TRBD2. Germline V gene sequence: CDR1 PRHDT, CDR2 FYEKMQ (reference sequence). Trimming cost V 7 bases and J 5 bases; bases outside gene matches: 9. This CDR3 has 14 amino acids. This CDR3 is CASTSAAGVETQYF. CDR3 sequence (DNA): TGTGCCAGCACCTCCGCAGCGGGAGTCGAGACCCAGTACTTC. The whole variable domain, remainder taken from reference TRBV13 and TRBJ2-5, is AAGVIQSPRHLIKEKRETATLKCYPIPRHDTVYWYQQGPGQDPQFLISFYEKMQSDKGSIPDRFSAQQFSDYHSELNMSSLELGDSALYFCASTSAAGVETQYFGPGTRLLVL.